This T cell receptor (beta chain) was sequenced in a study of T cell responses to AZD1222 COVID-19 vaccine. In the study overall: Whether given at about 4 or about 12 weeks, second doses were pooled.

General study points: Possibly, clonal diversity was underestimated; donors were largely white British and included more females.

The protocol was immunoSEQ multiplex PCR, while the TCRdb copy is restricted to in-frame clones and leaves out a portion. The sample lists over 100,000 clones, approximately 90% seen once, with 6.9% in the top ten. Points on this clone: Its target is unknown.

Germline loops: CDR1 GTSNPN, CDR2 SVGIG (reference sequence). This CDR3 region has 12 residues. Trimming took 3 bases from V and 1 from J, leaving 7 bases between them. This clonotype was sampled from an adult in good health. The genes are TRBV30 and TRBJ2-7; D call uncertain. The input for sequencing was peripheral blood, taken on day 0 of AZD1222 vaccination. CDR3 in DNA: TGTGCCTGGAGACTCGGGTCCTACGAGCAGTACTTC. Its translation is CAWRLGSYEQYF.